This T cell receptor beta chain is drawn from a study of blood T cell repertoires in COVID-19. Study-wide context: Sites in the United States, Italy and Spain provided acute and convalescent COVID-19 samples. Sources were T cells, B-cell-depleted T cells, or PBMCs; the material itself was cDNA or gDNA.

Per the study methods: Estimation of nucleated cell counts was performed using reference gene primer amplification. TCRdb's copy holds only in-frame clones and misses some; the assay was immunoSEQ multiplex PCR. V, J and clone size were drawn from that table, and D and trimming were deduced from the DNA. The table records roughly 380,000 clones, roughly 77% of them present only once. Specimen: peripheral blood. This receptor was identified in a human donor with acute or convalescent COVID-19. The donor label of this sample is uncertain.

The chain's CDR3 is CASLGQSFYGYTF. For the CDR3, the DNA is TGTGCCAGCCTCGGACAGAGCTTCTATGGCTACACCTTC. This rearrangement joins TRBV28 to TRBJ1-2; D perhaps matches TRBD1 (6 bases). From germline, CDR1 is MDHEN and CDR2 SYDVKM. V gave up 8 bases and J gave up 4 bases, with 14 bases separating them. CDR3 length equals 13 residues.